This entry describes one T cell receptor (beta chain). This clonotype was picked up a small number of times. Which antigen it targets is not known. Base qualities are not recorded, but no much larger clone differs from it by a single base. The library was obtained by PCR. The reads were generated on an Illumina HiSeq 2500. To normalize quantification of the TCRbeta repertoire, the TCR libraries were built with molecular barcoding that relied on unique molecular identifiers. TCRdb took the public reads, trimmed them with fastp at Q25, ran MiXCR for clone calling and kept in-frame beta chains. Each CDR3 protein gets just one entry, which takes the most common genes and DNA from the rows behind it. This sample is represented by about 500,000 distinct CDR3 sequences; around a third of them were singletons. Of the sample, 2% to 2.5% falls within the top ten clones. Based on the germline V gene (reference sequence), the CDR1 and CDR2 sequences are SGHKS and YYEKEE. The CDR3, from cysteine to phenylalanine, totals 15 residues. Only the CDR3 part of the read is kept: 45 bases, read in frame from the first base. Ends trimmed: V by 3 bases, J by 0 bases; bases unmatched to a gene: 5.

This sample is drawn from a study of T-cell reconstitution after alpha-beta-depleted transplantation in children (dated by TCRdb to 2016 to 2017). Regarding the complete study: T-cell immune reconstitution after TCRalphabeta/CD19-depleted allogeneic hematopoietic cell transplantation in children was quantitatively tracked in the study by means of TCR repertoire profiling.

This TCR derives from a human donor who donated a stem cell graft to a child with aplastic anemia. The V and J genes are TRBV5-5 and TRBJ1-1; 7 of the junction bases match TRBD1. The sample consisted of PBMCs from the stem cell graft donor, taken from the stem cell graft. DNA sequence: TGTGCCAGCAGCTCCATGACAGGGATGAACACTGAAGCTTTCTTT. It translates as CASSSMTGMNTEAFF.